This TCR beta chain comes out of a study of radiation and T cells in renal cell carcinoma. The table came from immunoSEQ multiplex PCR; TCRdb's copy has only in-frame clones and leaves some out. The sample yields about 170,000 clones, around 90% seen once. About this clone: Its antigen is unidentified.

Whole-study results and caveats: From baseline, blood top tumor clonotypes peaked at 2 weeks post-radiation.

Stated time point: blood 4 weeks post-SBRT, at nephrectomy. Specified treatment: 15 Gy SBRT to primary tumor, nephrectomy 4 weeks later. Nephrectomy followed 15 Gy stereotactic body radiation by 4 weeks. After SBRT, blood was collected at 2 and 4 weeks, plus baseline. The CDR3 is 15 amino acids. Germline assignment: CDR1 SGHRS and CDR2 YFSETQ. V was pared by 0 bases and J by 10 bases, with 14 bases between. The clonotype originates from a woman in her forties or fifties with renal cell carcinoma. The source material was blood, sampled from a patient whose treatment included radiotherapy and nephrectomy. The chain recombines TRBV5-1 with TRBJ1-6; a weak D match, TRBD1 (5 bases). In DNA form, the CDR3 reads TGCGCCAGCAGCTTGGCCGCAGGGAGGAACTCACCCCTCCACTTT. Translated, it gives CASSLAAGRNSPLHF.